The entry below describes one T cell receptor beta chain. The V gene lost 4 bases and the J gene lost 1 base, with 8 bases spanning the gap. The CDR3 is 14 amino acids. In germline, CDR1 is MGHDK, CDR2 SYGVNS. The source of the sample is a study of T cell responses to AZD1222 COVID-19 vaccine. Data came from immunoSEQ multiplex PCR; TCRdb stores just in-frame clones and leaves some out. The profile shows 100,000 to 150,000 clones, 80% to 90% of them singletons. This sequence was found in an adult in good health. The V call is TRBV25-1, the J call TRBJ1-5; D gene uncertain. The sample was peripheral blood, taken on day 0 of AZD1222 vaccination. CDR3 DNA: TGTGCCAGCAGTGTCGGAGACAGCAATCAGCCCCAGCATTTT. Residues: CASSVGDSNQPQHF.